Below are 25 T cell receptor beta chains sequenced from a single sample in a study of early T cells in non-severe SARS-CoV-2 infection. MiXCR, run by TCRdb on the 5' RACE reads, gives a single entry per CDR3 protein. The sample yields over 35,000 distinct CDR3 sequences, roughly 6.2% seen once. This specimen consisted of whole blood, obtained at baseline. The receptors originated from an adult who was a healthcare worker with PCR-confirmed SARS-CoV-2 infection or an uninfected control (not recorded which).

This clonotype was observed many times. The CDR3 bases are TGCGCCAGCAGCTTGCCTAGCGATGTCACAGATACGCAGTATTTT. Translated, it gives CASSLPSDVTDTQYF. The chain combines TRBV5-1 with TRBJ2-3; D may be TRBD2 (6 bases). The germline V and J ends were trimmed by 1 base and 2 bases, with 11 bases remaining between them. CDR3 length: 15 amino acids. Germline CDR1 and CDR2: SGHRS and YFSETQ.

This clonotype was counted many times. The chain recombines TRBV4-1 with TRBJ2-2; D might be TRBD2 (5 bases). The germline V gene has CDR1 MGHRA and CDR2 YSYEKL. Trimming took 2 bases from V and 4 from J, leaving 8 bases between them. The CDR3 loop spans 14 amino acids. Here the CDR3 reads CASSQFEGTGELFF. As DNA, the CDR3 is TGCGCCAGCAGCCAATTTGAGGGCACCGGGGAGCTGTTTTTT.

J is TRBJ2-7 and V is TRBV28; 9 positions match TRBD1. Unmatched junction bases numbered 4, after V lost 4 bases and J lost 6 bases. There are 13 residues in the CDR3. Looked up from germline, CDR1 is MDHEN and CDR2 is SYDVKM. CDR3 bases: TGTGCCAGCAGTTCTCTGACAGGGGGCGAGCAGTACTTC. Amino acids: CASSSLTGGEQYF.

The table lists this clonotype with a few counts. The genes are TRBV18 and TRBJ1-6; D ambiguous. The CDR3 spans 15 residues. With 3 bases removed from V and 0 bases from J, the gap between germline ends came to 6 bases. The germline gives CDR1 KGHSH, CDR2 LQKENI. DNA for the CDR3: TGTGCCAGCTCACCTGAGAGCTCCTATAATTCACCCCTCCACTTT. Translation: CASSPESSYNSPLHF.

The rearrangement links TRBV30 to TRBJ2-7; no definite D call. The CDR3 runs to 12 residues. Trimming cost V 5 bases and J 0 bases, with 8 bases left between them. Germline V CDR1 and CDR2: GTSNPN, SVGIG (reference sequence). The CDR3 nucleotides read TGTGCCTGGTTAAAACACTCCTACGAGCAGTACTTC. As protein: CAWLKHSYEQYF.

This chain joins TRBV28 and TRBJ2-7; D is unclear. V lost 7 bases to trimming and J lost 6 bases, with 19 bases between them. This CDR3 has 14 residues. Germline CDR1 MDHEN, CDR2 SYDVKM. The CDR3 loop reads CASNGPLATSEQYF. Here the CDR3 DNA reads TGTGCCAGCAATGGCCCCTTGGCCACTTCCGAGCAGTACTTC.

Comments on this clonotype: A much larger clone sits a single nucleotide away, making a read error possible. The rearrangement links TRBV20-1 to TRBJ1-4, with 7 bases fitting TRBD1. From germline, CDR1 is DFQATT and CDR2 SNEGSKA (reference sequence). V shed 4 bases, J shed 1 base, and the junction held 3 bases outside the gene matches. This CDR3 region has 14 residues. The CDR3 region has the DNA TGCAGTGCTACGGGACAGCAAACTAATGAAAAACTGTTTTTT. This translates into CSATGQQTNEKLFF.

Concerning this clonotype itself: A junction boundary mismatches the germline segment, possibly from a read error. The rearrangement uses TRBV12-3 or TRBV12-4 and TRBJ2-7; D uncertain. The CDR3 has 13 amino acids. CDR3: CTSSSGFSYEQYF. As DNA, the CDR3 is TGTACCAGCAGTTCCGGGTTCTCCTACGAGCAGTACTTC.

This clonotype has a count of ten or more. The chain employs TRBV6-1 and TRBJ2-2; D gene ambiguous. The germline gives CDR1 MNHNS, CDR2 SASEGT. Deletions cut 7 bases from V and 1 base from J, with 4 bases between. This CDR3 contains 12 residues. The CDR3 DNA follows: TGTGCCAGCACACTGAACACCGGGGAGCTGTTTTTT. This sequence encodes CASTLNTGELFF.

V and J are TRBV7-2 and TRBJ2-3; D unresolved. V was shortened by 5 bases and J by 2 bases, with 8 bases between the two germline ends. The germline V gene has CDR1 SGHTA and CDR2 FQGNSA. This CDR3 contains 13 residues. The CDR3 region is CASSLDITDTQYF. CDR3 coding DNA: TGTGCCAGCAGCCTTGACATCACAGATACGCAGTATTTT. The complete variable domain, with remaining parts taken from reference TRBV7-2 and TRBJ2-3, reads GAGVSQSPSNKVTEKGKDVELRCDPISGHTALYWYRQSLGQGLEFLIYFQGNSAPDKSGLPSDRFSAERTGGSVSTLTIQRTQQEDSAVYLCASSLDITDTQYFGPGTRLTVL.

In this sample, this clonotype turned up many times. CDR3: CASSLGGQTHQPQHF. CDR3 nucleotides: TGTGCCAGCAGCTTGGGGGGACAGACTCATCAGCCCCAGCATTTT. The chain employs TRBV7-2 and TRBJ1-5, with TRBD1 matching 7 bases. Germline CDR1 and CDR2: SGHTA and FQGNSA. The ends lost 3 bases at V and 5 bases at J; junction bases unmatched: 7. CDR3 length equals 15 residues.

This clonotype was observed a handful of times. This rearrangement joins TRBV5-1 to TRBJ2-1, with 9 nucleotides matching TRBD1. Germline values: CDR1 SGHRS, CDR2 YFSETQ. Germline trimming cut 0 bases from V and 8 bases from J; bases unmatched to any gene: 9. The CDR3 spans 16 residues. Here the CDR3 reads CASSLDRQGVGDEQFF. The DNA of the CDR3 is TGCGCCAGCAGCTTGGATCGACAGGGGGTGGGCGATGAGCAGTTCTTC.

This clonotype was seen a few times. J is TRBJ1-4 and V is TRBV6-1, with D possibly TRBD1 on 5 matching bases. The CDR3 loop spans 17 amino acids. The V gene's germline CDR1 is MNHNS and CDR2 SASEGT. V was cut by 5 bases and J by 1 base, with 17 bases left in between. CDR3 region: CASSRTRGQRTNEKLFF. CDR3 DNA sequence: TGTGCCAGCAGTAGGACAAGAGGGCAGCGAACTAATGAAAAACTGTTTTTT.

This clonotype was seen many times. The CDR3 bases are TGTGCCAGCAGCCAAGACGGCCAGGGAGAGGCTAGAGGGGGATATGAGCAGTTCTTC. Amino acids: CASSQDGQGEARGGYEQFF. The rearrangement links TRBV3-2 to TRBJ2-1; the table assigns TRBD1, which was not confirmed against the DNA. TRBV3-2 is shown as a pseudogene. This CDR3 has 19 residues.

This clonotype came up many times. The V call is TRBV12-3 or TRBV12-4, the J call TRBJ2-7; 11 bases align to TRBD2. The CDR3 covers 15 residues. V was clipped by 6 bases and J by 2 bases; unmatched bases: 6. The CDR3 DNA follows: TGTGCCAGCAGCCCAGCTAGCGGGGGGACCTACGAGCAGTACTTC. As protein: CASSPASGGTYEQYF.

This clonotype was recorded at least ten times. The CDR3 sequence: CASSEAGGTDTQYF. Written as DNA, the CDR3 is TGCGCCAGCAGTGAGGCGGGGGGCACAGATACGCAGTATTTT. The chain has TRBV10-2 and TRBJ2-3; 7 nucleotides agree with TRBD2. Germline trimming cut 2 bases from V and 1 base from J; bases unmatched to any gene: 0. The germline V gene has CDR1 WSHSY and CDR2 SAAADI. The CDR3 loop spans 14 amino acids.

The gene calls are TRBV10-1 and TRBJ2-7, with 9 bases fitting TRBD2. Per germline, CDR1 WNHNN and CDR2 SYGVQD (reference sequence). V gave up 0 bases and J gave up 3 bases; unmatched junction bases: 12. This CDR3 spans 18 amino acids. CDR3 sequence reads: CASSESGLSGGPIYEQYF. CDR3 bases: TGCGCCAGCAGTGAGTCGGGGTTGAGCGGGGGGCCAATCTACGAGCAGTACTTC.

At least ten counts were recorded for this clonotype. The CDR3: CASSLPSNEQFF. CDR3 nucleotides: TGCGCCAGCAGCCTACCCTCTAATGAGCAGTTCTTC. The chain joins TRBV5-1 to TRBJ2-1; D ambiguous. Germline values: CDR1 SGHRS, CDR2 YFSETQ. Trimming removed 4 bases at V and 7 bases at J, with 9 bases between. There are 12 residues in the CDR3.

This clonotype was found many times. The chain has TRBV5-5 and TRBJ1-4; D uncertain. Germline CDR1 is SGHKS and CDR2 is YYEKEE (reference sequence). The CDR3 consists of 16 residues. V was pared by 5 bases and J by 3 bases, with 17 bases between. The CDR3 spells CASRAQVGFANEKLFF. The CDR3 nucleotides read TGTGCCAGCAGGGCCCAGGTGGGGTTCGCTAATGAAAAACTGTTTTTT.

This clonotype was picked up a small number of times. The chain joins TRBV28 to TRBJ1-4; D is perhaps TRBD1 (6 bases). Deletions cut 2 bases from V and 7 bases from J, with 14 bases between. The germline gives CDR1 MDHEN, CDR2 SYDVKM. The CDR3 is 15 amino acids. CDR3 amino acids: CASSLGGAPPEKLFF. CDR3 DNA: TGTGCCAGCAGTTTAGGGGGGGCGCCCCCTGAAAAACTGTTTTTT.

This clonotype has ten or more counts. V gene TRBV27 combines with J gene TRBJ2-7; D not certain. The CDR3 spans 13 residues. V was trimmed by 0 bases and J by 3 bases, leaving 6 bases between them. From germline, CDR1 is MNHEY and CDR2 SMNVEV (reference sequence). CDR3 in amino acids: CASSLSPSYEQYF. In DNA, the CDR3 is TGTGCCAGCAGTTTATCGCCCAGCTACGAGCAGTACTTC.

This clonotype was recorded at least ten times. The chain recombines TRBV12-5 with TRBJ1-6, with unresolved D. The V end lost 2 bases, the J end lost 8 bases, and 13 bases lay between the germline ends. The CDR3 loop spans 15 amino acids. The germline V gene encodes CDR1 LGHNT and CDR2 FRNRAP. CDR3 nucleotides: TGTGCTAGTGGTTTGTGGGCGGGAGTTTATTCACCCCTCCACTTT. Its translation: CASGLWAGVYSPLHF.

V and J are TRBV30 and TRBJ2-4, with 12 bases matching TRBD2. V lost 6 bases to trimming and J lost 9 bases; unmatched junction nucleotides: 6. The length of the CDR3 is 13 residues. The germline CDR1 and CDR2 sequences are GTSNPN and SVGIG (reference sequence). In DNA form, the CDR3 reads TGTGCCTGTAGGACTAGCGGGGCGGGCATTCAGTACTTC. Translated: CACRTSGAGIQYF.

Details on this clonotype: A read error may account for a junction end that differs from germline. The chain joins TRBV12-3 or TRBV12-4 to TRBJ2-1, with 8 bases identical to TRBD2. This CDR3 comprises 11 residues. CDR3 amino acids: CASSLRGGKIF. In DNA form, the CDR3 reads TGTGCCAGCAGTTTACGGGGGGGTAAGATCTTC.

This clonotype was detected ten times or more. The chain links TRBV5-6 to TRBJ2-3; D not certain. This CDR3 is built from 13 residues. The V end was cut by 0 bases, the J end by 10 bases, with 12 bases between. The germline V gene encodes CDR1 SGHDT and CDR2 YYEEEE. The CDR3 loop is CASSLVATAAQYF. CDR3 DNA: TGTGCCAGCAGCTTGGTGGCGACGGCTGCGCAGTATTTT.